These 6 T cell receptor beta chains originate from one sample sequenced in a study of control samples from healthy donors and cancer patients. The protocol was immunoSEQ multiplex PCR, while the TCRdb copy is restricted to in-frame clones and leaves out a portion. The sample has fewer than 110,000 clones; about 89% are singletons. Source material: blood. These receptor sequences come from a man aged 30 to 45 in good health.

V is TRBV7-9 and J is TRBJ1-2; possibly TRBD1 for D (5 bases). Trimming stripped 1 base from V and 3 bases from J, with 9 bases between. CDR1 is SEHNR and CDR2 is FQNEAQ in the germline V gene (reference sequence). The CDR3 sequence is 14 residues long. CDR3 sequence reads: CASSLDRGDYGYTF. CDR3 in DNA: TGTGCCAGCAGCTTAGATAGGGGAGACTATGGCTACACCTTC.

This chain connects TRBV6-2 or TRBV6-3 to TRBJ2-2; D is possibly TRBD2 (5 bases). The CDR3 is 16 amino acids. The V end lost 0 bases, the J end lost 0 bases, and 8 bases lay between the germline ends. Germline values: CDR1 MNHEY, CDR2 SVGEGT. The CDR3 DNA reads as TGTGCCAGCAGTTACTCTTCCGGGACGAACACCGGGGAGCTGTTTTTT. It codes for CASSYSSGTNTGELFF.

The chain links TRBV27 to TRBJ2-1, with 13 nucleotides matching TRBD2. V was pared by 5 bases and J by 9 bases, with 10 bases of the junction left unmatched. CDR1 is MNHEY and CDR2 is SMNVEV in the germline V gene (reference sequence). This CDR3 region has 16 residues. The CDR3 DNA reads as TGTGCCAGCAGTCTACGTGGACTAGCGGGAGAGGGTGAGCAGTTCTTC. This codes for CASSLRGLAGEGEQFF.

This clone was counted only a few times. This sequence joins TRBV4-3 and TRBJ1-1; TRBD1 matches at 8 bases. Germline-derived CDR1 and CDR2 are LGHNA and YSLEER. The CDR3 contains 13 residues. Trimming removed 0 bases from V and 10 bases from J; junction bases left unmatched: 4. In nucleotides, the CDR3 is TGCGCCAGCAGCCAAGAGTTGGACAGGGCAGCTTTCTTT. This gives the protein CASSQELDRAAFF.

This chain uses TRBV7-9 with TRBJ2-3; 11 bases align to TRBD2. V trimming: 5 bases; J trimming: 5 bases; junction bases outside the gene matches: 6. Germline CDR1 is SEHNR and CDR2 is FQNEAQ (reference sequence). This CDR3 region has 15 residues. CDR3 amino acids: CASSPASGRRDTQYF. The CDR3, as DNA: TGTGCCAGCAGCCCGGCTAGCGGGAGGAGAGATACGCAGTATTTT.

The chain joins TRBV19 to TRBJ2-5; D not certain. Trimming took 3 bases from V and 5 from J, leaving 7 bases between them. The CDR3 runs to 12 residues. Germline assignment: CDR1 LNHDA and CDR2 SQIVND (reference sequence). Written as DNA, the CDR3 is TGTGCCAGTAGTATTTCTCAGGAGACCCAGTACTTC. It encodes CASSISQETQYF.